This T cell receptor (beta chain) comes out of a study of T cell repertoires in aging, cancer and after chemotherapy. Study context: Paired samples before and after chemotherapy came from chronic lymphocytic leukemia patients on fludarabine- or bendamustine-based regimens.

V was pared by 4 bases and J by 1 base, with 8 bases between. The CDR3 runs 14 residues. A mixed TRB-A/B primer pool amplified rearranged TRB by multiplex touch-down PCR. TCRdb independently ran MiXCR on the multiplex PCR reads; one entry per CDR3 protein. The table lists 4,500 to 5,000 distinct CDR3 sequences, around 28% of them singletons. This clonotype was counted a few times. As yet, its antigen is unknown. Regarding the study as a whole: Across the chemotherapy interval, each cancer cohort showed higher median generation probability, suggesting thymic rebound. Loss of evenness, beyond lost richness, contributed to age-related TCR diversity decline in cancer patients.

Peripheral blood genomic DNA, not sorted cells or RNA, was the template. The V and J genes are TRBV5-3 and TRBJ2-2, with D perhaps matching TRBD1 (5 bases). TRBV5-3 is an ORF for which the function is uncertain. Material for sequencing was blood. The clonotype comes from a human donor with a blood cancer. CDR3 sequence reads: CARSDDRNTGELFF. The CDR3 DNA follows: TGTGCCAGAAGCGATGACAGGAACACCGGGGAGCTGTTTTTT.